Following are 11 T cell receptor beta chains from one sample sequenced in a study of T cell responses to AZD1222 COVID-19 vaccine. The method was immunoSEQ multiplex PCR; TCRdb's version includes in-frame clones alone and lacks a portion of them. The table shows 180,000 or so clones, with 85% to 95% occurring only once. The sequenced sample was peripheral blood, obtained 28 days after the second AZD1222 dose. These receptor sequences come from an adult who received the AZD1222 COVID-19 vaccine.

The chain carries TRBV28 and TRBJ1-1; 10 nucleotides align to TRBD1. Per the germline V gene, CDR1 is MDHEN and CDR2 is SYDVKM. The trim removed 6 bases at V and 1 base at J, leaving 8 bases unmatched. The CDR3 has 16 amino acids. Written as DNA, the CDR3 is TGTGCCAGCAGCCTATGGACAGGGGGTCGGAACACTGAAGCTTTCTTT. Its translation: CASSLWTGGRNTEAFF.

V gene TRBV7-6 combines with J gene TRBJ1-3; 12 bases line up with TRBD1. V lost 5 bases and J lost 2; bases outside the gene matches: 4. Per the germline V gene, CDR1 is SGHVS and CDR2 is FNYEAQ. This CDR3 has 16 amino acids. CDR3 coding DNA: TGTGCCAGCAGCCGGGGGACAGGGGGCGCTGGAAACACCATATATTTT. Translated, it gives CASSRGTGGAGNTIYF. Complete variable domain (other parts from reference TRBV7-6 and TRBJ1-3): GAGVSQSPRYKVTKRGQDVALRCDPISGHVSLYWYRQALGQGPEFLTYFNYEAQQDKSGLPNDRFSAERPEGSISTLTIQRTEQRDSAMYRCASSRGTGGAGNTIYFGEGSWLTVV.

The count of this clone is one. This chain connects TRBV6-5 to TRBJ1-2; a weak D match, TRBD1 (6 bases). Germline-derived CDR1 and CDR2 are MNHEY and SVGAGI. The CDR3 sequence is 14 residues long. Trimming shortened V by 2 bases and J by 7 bases, and 14 bases separated the two germline ends. The CDR3 sequence: CASSYGARGGGYTF. For the CDR3, the DNA is TGTGCCAGCAGTTACGGGGCCAGGGGAGGTGGCTACACCTTC.

The chain links TRBV24-1 to TRBJ1-5, with 9 bases identical to TRBD1. Trimming took 12 bases from V and 3 from J; bases not matched to a gene: 11. The CDR3 extends over 15 amino acids. Germline values: CDR1 KGHDR, CDR2 SFDVKD. CDR3 loop: CAPNRDRVANQPQHF. CDR3 bases: TGTGCCCCTAATCGGGACAGGGTAGCCAATCAGCCCCAGCATTTT.

V usage is TRBV9 and J usage is TRBJ2-7; 7 nucleotides agree with TRBD1. V was clipped by 0 bases and J by 5 bases; unmatched bases: 8. The CDR3 runs 15 residues. Looked up from germline, CDR1 is SGDLS and CDR2 is YYNGEE. CDR3 DNA sequence: TGTGCCAGCAGCGTAGTAGGTGGTCAGGGGGACGAGCAGTACTTC. Its translation: CASSVVGGQGDEQYF.

This rearrangement joins TRBV7-2 to TRBJ2-1; D gene uncertain. The CDR3 spans 15 residues. V was trimmed by 7 bases and J by 6 bases, leaving 19 bases between them. Looked up from germline, CDR1 is SGHTA and CDR2 is FQGNSA. In nucleotides, the CDR3 is TGTGCCAGCAACCGACCCCCAACGGAGATCAATGAGCAGTTCTTC. Encoded protein: CASNRPPTEINEQFF.

The CDR3 reads CASSPDGVRNTEAFF. The CDR3 region has the DNA TGTGCCAGCAGCCCCGATGGAGTACGGAACACTGAAGCTTTCTTT. V gene TRBV27 combines with J gene TRBJ1-1; D remains ambiguous. The CDR3 consists of 15 residues. Germline CDR1 and CDR2: MNHEY and SMNVEV (reference sequence). V shed 6 bases and J shed 1 base, with 15 bases lying between them.

This chain joins TRBV30 and TRBJ1-2; D is ambiguous. This CDR3 region has 14 residues. The germline V gene encodes CDR1 GTSNPN and CDR2 SVGIG (reference sequence). V was pared by 0 bases and J by 0 bases, with 8 bases between. CDR3 nucleotide sequence: TGTGCCTGGAGTGTAGGATTCTCTAACTATGGCTACACCTTC. Its protein is CAWSVGFSNYGYTF. The full variable domain, rest sourced from reference TRBV30 and TRBJ1-2, is SQTIHQWPATLVQPVGSPLSLECTVEGTSNPNLYWYRQAAGRGLQLLFYSVGIGQISSEVPQNLSASRPQDRQFILSSKKLLLSDSGFYLCAWSVGFSNYGYTFGSGTRLTVV.

This clone was picked up one time. This sequence joins TRBV18 and TRBJ1-2; TRBD1 agrees at 7 bases. Germline CDR1 reads KGHSH; CDR2 reads LQKENI. V lost 2 bases and J lost 7; bases outside the gene matches: 4. The CDR3 totals 13 residues. The CDR3 nucleotides read TGTGCCAGCTCACCAGAGGGGGCGGGTGGCTACACCTTC. Amino acids: CASSPEGAGGYTF.

The rearrangement joins TRBV5-4 to TRBJ1-2; 12 nucleotides agree with TRBD1. Germline V gene sequence: CDR1 SGHNT, CDR2 YYREEE (reference sequence). The trim removed 4 bases at V and 4 bases at J, leaving 5 bases unmatched. The CDR3 is 15 amino acids. The chain's CDR3 is CASSPGQGASYGYTF. The CDR3 DNA follows: TGTGCCAGCAGCCCGGGACAGGGGGCGTCCTATGGCTACACCTTC.

The rearrangement uses TRBV18 and TRBJ1-1; D ambiguous. Trimming pared 10 bases from V and 1 base from J, leaving 13 bases between. CDR3 length: 13 residues. Germline values: CDR1 KGHSH, CDR2 LQKENI. The CDR3 protein is CATLLQQNTEAFF. The CDR3 nucleotides are TGTGCCACCTTGTTGCAGCAGAACACTGAAGCTTTCTTT. The full variable domain, rest sourced from reference TRBV18 and TRBJ1-1, is NAGVMQNPRHLVRRRGQEARLRCSPMKGHSHVYWYRQLPEEGLKFMVYLQKENIIDESGMPKERFSAEFPKEGPSILRIQQVVRGDSAAYFCATLLQQNTEAFFGQGTRLTVV.